The TCR beta chain described here comes from a study of tumor T cells in aggressive B-cell lymphoma. Produced via immunoSEQ multiplex PCR; TCRdb's table is partial and in-frame only. The table lists over 7,000 clones, 82% of them singletons. This clone was detected a few times. The CDR3 runs 15 residues. The germline gives CDR1 MNHEY, CDR2 SMNVEV (reference sequence). The germline V and J ends were trimmed by 4 bases and 0 bases, with 7 bases remaining between them. The sample consisted of tumor tissue. The sequence came from an adult with diffuse large B cell lymphoma. The chain recombines TRBV27 with TRBJ2-6, with D unclear. The CDR3 loop reads CASSSRYSGANVLTF. CDR3 DNA sequence: TGTGCCAGCAGTTCGCGGTACTCTGGGGCCAACGTCCTGACTTTC.